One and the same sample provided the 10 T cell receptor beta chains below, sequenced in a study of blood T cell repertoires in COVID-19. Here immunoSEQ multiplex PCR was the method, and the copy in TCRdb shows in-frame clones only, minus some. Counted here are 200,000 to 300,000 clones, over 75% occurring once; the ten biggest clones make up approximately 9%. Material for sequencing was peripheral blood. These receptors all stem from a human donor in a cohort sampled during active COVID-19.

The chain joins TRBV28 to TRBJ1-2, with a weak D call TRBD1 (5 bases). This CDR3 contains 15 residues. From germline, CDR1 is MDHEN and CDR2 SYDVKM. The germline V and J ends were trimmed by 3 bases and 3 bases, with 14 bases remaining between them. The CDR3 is CASSFPLAGYYGYTF. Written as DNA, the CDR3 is TGTGCCAGCAGTTTCCCCCTGGCAGGGTACTATGGCTACACCTTC.

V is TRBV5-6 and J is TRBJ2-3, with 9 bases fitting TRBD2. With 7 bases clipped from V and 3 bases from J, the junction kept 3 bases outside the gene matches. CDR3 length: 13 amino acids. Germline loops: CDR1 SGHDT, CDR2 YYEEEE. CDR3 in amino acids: CASGLAGTDTQYF. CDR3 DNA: TGTGCCAGCGGCCTAGCGGGAACAGATACGCAGTATTTT.

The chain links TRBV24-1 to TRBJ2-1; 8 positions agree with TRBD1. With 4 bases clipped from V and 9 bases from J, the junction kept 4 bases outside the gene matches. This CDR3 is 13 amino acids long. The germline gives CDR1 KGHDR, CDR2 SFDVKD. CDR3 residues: CATSDRTGSEQFF. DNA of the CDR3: TGTGCCACCAGTGACCGGACAGGGTCTGAGCAGTTCTTC.

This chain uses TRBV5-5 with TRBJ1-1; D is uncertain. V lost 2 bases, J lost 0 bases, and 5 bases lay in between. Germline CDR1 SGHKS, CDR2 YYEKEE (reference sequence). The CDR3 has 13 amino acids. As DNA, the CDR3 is TGTGCCAGCAGCTTCTCTTTGAACACTGAAGCTTTCTTT. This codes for CASSFSLNTEAFF.

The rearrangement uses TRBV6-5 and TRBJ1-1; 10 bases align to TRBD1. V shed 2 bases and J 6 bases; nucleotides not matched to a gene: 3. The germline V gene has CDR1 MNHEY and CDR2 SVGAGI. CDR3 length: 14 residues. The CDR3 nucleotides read TGTGCCAGCAGTTACACCGGACAGGGGGCTGAAGCTTTCTTT. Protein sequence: CASSYTGQGAEAFF.

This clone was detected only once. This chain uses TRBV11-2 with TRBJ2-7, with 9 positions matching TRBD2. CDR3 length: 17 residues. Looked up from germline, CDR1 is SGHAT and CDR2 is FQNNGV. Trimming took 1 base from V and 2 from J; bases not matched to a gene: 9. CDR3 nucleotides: TGTGCCAGCAGCTTAGGGGCTATAGCGGGAGACCCCTACGAGCAGTACTTC. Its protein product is CASSLGAIAGDPYEQYF.

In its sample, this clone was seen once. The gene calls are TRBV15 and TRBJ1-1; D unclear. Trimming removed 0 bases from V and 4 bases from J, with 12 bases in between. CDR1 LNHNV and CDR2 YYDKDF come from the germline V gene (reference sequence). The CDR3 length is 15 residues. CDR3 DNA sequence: TGTGCCACCAGCAGAGATACCCTTACTAGCACTGAAGCTTTCTTT. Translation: CATSRDTLTSTEAFF.

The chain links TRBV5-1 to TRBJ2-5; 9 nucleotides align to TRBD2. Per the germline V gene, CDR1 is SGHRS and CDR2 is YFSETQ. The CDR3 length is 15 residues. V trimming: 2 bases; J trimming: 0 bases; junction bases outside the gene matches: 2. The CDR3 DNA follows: TGCGCCAGCAGCTTTGCGGGGGGGTACCAAGAGACCCAGTACTTC. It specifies CASSFAGGYQETQYF.

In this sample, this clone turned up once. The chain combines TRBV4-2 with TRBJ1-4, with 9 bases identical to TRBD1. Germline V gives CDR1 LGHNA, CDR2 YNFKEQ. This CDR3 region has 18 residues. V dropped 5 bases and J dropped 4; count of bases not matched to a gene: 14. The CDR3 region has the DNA TGTGCCAGCAGCTCAATCCCCCGGCCGGGACAGGGTAATGAAAAACTGTTTTTT. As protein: CASSSIPRPGQGNEKLFF.

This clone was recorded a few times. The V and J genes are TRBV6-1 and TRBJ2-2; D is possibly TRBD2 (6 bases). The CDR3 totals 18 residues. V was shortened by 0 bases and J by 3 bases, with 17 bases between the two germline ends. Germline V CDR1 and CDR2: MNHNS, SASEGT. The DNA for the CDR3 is TGTGCCAGCAGTGAAGCCGCCCCCAACTGGGGGGACACCGGGGAGCTGTTTTTT. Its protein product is CASSEAAPNWGDTGELFF.